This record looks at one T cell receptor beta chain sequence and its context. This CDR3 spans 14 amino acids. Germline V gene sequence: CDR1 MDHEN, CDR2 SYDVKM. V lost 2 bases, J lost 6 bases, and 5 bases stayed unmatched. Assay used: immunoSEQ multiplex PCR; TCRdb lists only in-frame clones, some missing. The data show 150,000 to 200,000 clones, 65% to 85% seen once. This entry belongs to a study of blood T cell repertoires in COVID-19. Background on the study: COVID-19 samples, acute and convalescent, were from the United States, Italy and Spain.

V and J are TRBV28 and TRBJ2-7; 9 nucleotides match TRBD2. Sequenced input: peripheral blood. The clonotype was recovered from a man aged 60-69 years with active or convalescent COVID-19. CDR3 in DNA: TGTGCCAGCAGTTTAGTAGCGGGAGACTCCGAGCAGTACTTC. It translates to CASSLVAGDSEQYF.